This T cell receptor (beta chain) was documented in a study of cytomegalovirus exposure and HLA in healthy donors. Across the study: The 500 to 750 first-cohort repertoires and the 95 to 150 validation repertoires shared the same platform, a later analysis reported. Study-wide results and caveats: In the approximately 120 validation repertoires, a later analysis found that first-cohort TCR clusters tended to co-occur. The investigators catalogued 150 to 200 TCR beta chains as cytomegalovirus-associated.

CDR1 is MNHEY and CDR2 is SMNVEV in the germline V gene (reference sequence). This CDR3 is built from 17 residues. V lost 1 base, J lost 4 bases, and 7 bases stayed unmatched. Donors were drawn from the approximately 120-subject validation cohort, separate from the approximately 640-subject first cohort. About this clone itself: The antigen is not known.

Sequencing was performed with immunoSEQ multiplex PCR; in TCRdb, only in-frame clones are kept and a portion is missing. The sample carries 100,000 to 150,000 clones, roughly 95% recorded once. Sequenced material: PBMCs. The chain has TRBV27 and TRBJ2-2; TRBD2 matches at 9 bases. The receptor was isolated from a man aged 18 to 35 in good health and CMV-seronegative. The CDR3 loop is CASSLFSGRVGTGELFF. The CDR3 DNA is TGTGCCAGCAGTTTATTTAGCGGGAGAGTCGGCACCGGGGAGCTGTTTTTT.